This TCR beta chain originates from a study of T-cell reconstitution after alpha-beta-depleted transplantation in children (dated by TCRdb to 2016 to 2017). Turning to the overall study: Using TCR repertoire profiling, the study quantitatively followed how T-cell immune reconstitution unfolded in children after TCRalphabeta/CD19-depleted allogeneic hematopoietic cell transplantation.

The library was generated by PCR. The run used an Illumina HiSeq 2500. To normalize quantification of the TCRbeta repertoire, the TCR libraries were built with molecular barcoding that relied on unique molecular identifiers. TCRdb reanalyzed the raw reads on its own, using fastp at Q25 for trimming and MiXCR for clone calling, and kept in-frame beta chains. Identical CDR3 protein sequences are pooled into one entry, listed with their most common genes and DNA. In this sample the table shows about 360,000 distinct CDR3 sequences, roughly 13% of which occur a single time. 3.5% to 4.5% of the sample goes to the ten largest clones. At the junction V is shortened by 0 bases and J by 6 bases, with 15 bases in between. Its CDR3 holds 16 amino acids, cysteine through phenylalanine. Left in the record is the CDR3 DNA by itself, 48 bases read in frame from the first base. CDR1 and CDR2 (DFQATT, SNEGSKA) derive from the germline V gene (reference sequence).

Comment on this clonotype: The target of this receptor is not known. Qualities for individual bases were not recorded, and no much larger clone is one base off.

The sample was PBMCs, taken from the stem cell graft. The receptor was isolated from a human donor who donated a stem cell graft to a child with Fanconi anemia. The chain joins TRBV20-1 to TRBJ1-6, and possibly TRBD1, on 5 matching bases. The CDR3 loop reads CSAREPTGDSNSPLHF. The DNA is as follows: TGCAGTGCTAGAGAACCCACAGGAGACTCTAATTCACCCCTCCACTTT.